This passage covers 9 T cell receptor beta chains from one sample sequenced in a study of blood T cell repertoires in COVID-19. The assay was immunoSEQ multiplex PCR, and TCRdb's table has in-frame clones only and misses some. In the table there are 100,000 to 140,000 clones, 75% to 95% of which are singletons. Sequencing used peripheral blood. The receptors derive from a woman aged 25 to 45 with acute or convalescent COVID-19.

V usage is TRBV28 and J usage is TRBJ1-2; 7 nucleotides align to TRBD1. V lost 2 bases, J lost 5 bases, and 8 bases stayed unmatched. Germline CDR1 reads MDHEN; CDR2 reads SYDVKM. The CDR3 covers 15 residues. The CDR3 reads CASSLNPRGEYGYTF. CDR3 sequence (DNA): TGTGCCAGCAGTTTAAACCCCAGGGGGGAGTATGGCTACACCTTC.

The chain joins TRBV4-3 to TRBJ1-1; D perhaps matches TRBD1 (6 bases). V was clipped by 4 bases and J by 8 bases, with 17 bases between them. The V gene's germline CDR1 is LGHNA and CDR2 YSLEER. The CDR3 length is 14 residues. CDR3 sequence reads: CASSRNDRTLEAFF. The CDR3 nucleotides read TGCGCCAGCAGCCGAAACGACAGGACTCTCGAAGCTTTCTTT.

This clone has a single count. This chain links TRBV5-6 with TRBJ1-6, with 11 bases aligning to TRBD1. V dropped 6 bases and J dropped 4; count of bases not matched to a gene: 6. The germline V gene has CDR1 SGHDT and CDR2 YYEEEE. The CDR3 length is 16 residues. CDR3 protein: CASMRTGGAYNSPLHF. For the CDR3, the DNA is TGTGCCAGCATGCGGACAGGGGGCGCATATAATTCACCCCTCCACTTT.

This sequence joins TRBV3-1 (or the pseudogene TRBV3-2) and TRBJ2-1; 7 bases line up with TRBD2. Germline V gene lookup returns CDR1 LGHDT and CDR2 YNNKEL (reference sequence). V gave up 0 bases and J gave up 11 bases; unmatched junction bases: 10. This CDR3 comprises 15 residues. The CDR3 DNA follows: TGTGCCAGCAGCCAAGATCTTGAGGGAGGGCTTAAGCAGTTCTTC. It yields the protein CASSQDLEGGLKQFF.

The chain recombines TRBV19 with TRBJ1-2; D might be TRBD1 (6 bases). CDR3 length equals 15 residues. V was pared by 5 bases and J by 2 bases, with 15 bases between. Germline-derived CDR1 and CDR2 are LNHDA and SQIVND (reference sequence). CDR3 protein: CASSQVEGGNYGYTF. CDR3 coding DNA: TGTGCCAGTAGTCAAGTCGAGGGGGGGAACTATGGCTACACCTTC.

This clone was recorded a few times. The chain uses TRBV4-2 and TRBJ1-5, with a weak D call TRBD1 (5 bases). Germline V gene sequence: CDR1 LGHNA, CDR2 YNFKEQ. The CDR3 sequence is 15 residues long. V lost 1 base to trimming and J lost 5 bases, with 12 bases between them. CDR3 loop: CASSQGIGGDQPQHF. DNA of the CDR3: TGTGCCAGCAGCCAAGGAATTGGGGGGGATCAGCCCCAGCATTTT.

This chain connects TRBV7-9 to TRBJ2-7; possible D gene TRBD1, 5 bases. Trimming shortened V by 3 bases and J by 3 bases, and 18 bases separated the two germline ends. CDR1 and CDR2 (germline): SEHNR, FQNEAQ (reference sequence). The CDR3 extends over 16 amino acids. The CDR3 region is CASSFSGRAGFYEQYF. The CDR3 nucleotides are TGTGCCAGCAGCTTTAGTGGCAGGGCAGGGTTCTACGAGCAGTACTTC.

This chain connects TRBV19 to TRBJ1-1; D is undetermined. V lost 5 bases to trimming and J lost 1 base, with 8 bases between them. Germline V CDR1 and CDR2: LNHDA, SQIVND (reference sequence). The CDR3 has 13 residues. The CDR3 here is CASSASGNTEAFF. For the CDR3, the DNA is TGTGCCAGTAGTGCCTCGGGGAACACTGAAGCTTTCTTT. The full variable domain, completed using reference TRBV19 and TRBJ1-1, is DGGITQSPKYLFRKEGQNVTLSCEQNLNHDAMYWYRQDPGQGLRLIYYSQIVNDFQKGDIAEGYSVSREKKESFPLTVTSAQKNPTAFYLCASSASGNTEAFFGQGTRLTVV.

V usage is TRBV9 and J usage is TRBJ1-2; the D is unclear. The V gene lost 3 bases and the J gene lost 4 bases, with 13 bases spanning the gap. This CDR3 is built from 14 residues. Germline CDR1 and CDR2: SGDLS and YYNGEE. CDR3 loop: CASSGSQRFYGYTF. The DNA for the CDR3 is TGTGCCAGCAGCGGTAGTCAGAGGTTCTATGGCTACACCTTC.